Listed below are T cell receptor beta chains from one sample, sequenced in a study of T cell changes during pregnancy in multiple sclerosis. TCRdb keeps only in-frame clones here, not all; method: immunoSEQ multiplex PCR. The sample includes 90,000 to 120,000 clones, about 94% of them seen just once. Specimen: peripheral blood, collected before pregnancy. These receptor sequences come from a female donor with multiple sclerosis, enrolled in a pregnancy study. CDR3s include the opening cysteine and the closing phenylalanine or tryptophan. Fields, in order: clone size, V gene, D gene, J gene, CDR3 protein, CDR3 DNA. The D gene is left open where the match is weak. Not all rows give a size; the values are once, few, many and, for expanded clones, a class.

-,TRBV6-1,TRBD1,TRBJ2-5,CASSRGPQETQYF,TGTGCCAGCAGCAGGGGGCCCCAAGAGACCCAGTACTTC
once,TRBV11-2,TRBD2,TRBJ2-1,CASSLSLAGNNEQFF,TGTGCCAGCAGCTTGAGTCTAGCGGGGAACAATGAGCAGTTCTTC
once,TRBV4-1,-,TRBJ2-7,CASSQVQGPPAYEQYF,TGCGCCAGCAGCCAAGTACAGGGCCCCCCGGCCTACGAGCAGTACTTC
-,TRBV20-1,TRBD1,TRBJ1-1,CSASRQGQAFF,TGCAGTGCTAGCCGACAGGGGCAAGCTTTCTTT
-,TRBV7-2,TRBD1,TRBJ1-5,CASSLGTGSIQPQHF,TGTGCCAGCAGCTTAGGGACAGGAAGTATTCAGCCCCAGCATTTT
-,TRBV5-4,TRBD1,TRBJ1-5,CASTHLGQGNQPQHF,TGTGCCAGCACCCATCTAGGACAGGGGAATCAGCCCCAGCATTTT
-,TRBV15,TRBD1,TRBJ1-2,CATRDRENYGYTF,TGTGCCACCAGGGACAGGGAAAACTATGGCTACACCTTC
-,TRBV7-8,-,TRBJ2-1,CASSSTSLGDNEQFF,TGTGCCAGCAGCTCCACCTCCCTAGGAGACAATGAGCAGTTCTTC
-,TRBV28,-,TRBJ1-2,CASSLGGSGELAGYTF,TGTGCCAGCAGTTTAGGAGGTTCCGGGGAACTTGCTGGCTACACCTTC
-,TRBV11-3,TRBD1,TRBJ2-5,CASSSTGTGIRQETQYF,TGTGCCAGCAGCTCCACGGGGACAGGGATTCGGCAAGAGACCCAGTACTTC
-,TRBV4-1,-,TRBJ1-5,CASSQGRGQPQHF,TGCGCCAGCAGCCAAGGTAGGGGGCAGCCCCAGCATTTT
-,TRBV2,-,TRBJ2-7,CASSPAAPSYEQYF,TGTGCCAGCAGTCCAGCGGCGCCCTCCTACGAGCAGTACTTC
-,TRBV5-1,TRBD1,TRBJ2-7,CASSLGTGLMAYEQYF,TGCGCCAGCAGCTTGGGGACAGGTTTAATGGCCTACGAGCAGTACTTC
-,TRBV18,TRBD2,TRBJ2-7,CASSKRGASGELSSYEQYF,TGTGCCAGCTCAAAGCGAGGGGCTAGCGGGGAACTGAGCTCCTACGAGCAGTACTTC
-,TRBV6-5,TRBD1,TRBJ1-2,CASSPRQGHGYTF,TGTGCCAGCAGCCCGAGACAGGGGCATGGCTACACCTTC
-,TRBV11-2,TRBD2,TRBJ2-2,CASSPLGLAGGPNTGELFF,TGTGCCAGCAGCCCCCTGGGACTAGCGGGAGGGCCTAACACCGGGGAGCTGTTTTTT
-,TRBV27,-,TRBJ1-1,CASRGGLGTEAFF,TGTGCCAGCAGAGGAGGGTTGGGGACTGAAGCTTTCTTT
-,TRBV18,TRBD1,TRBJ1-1,CASSPPGQRKAGTEAFF,TGTGCCAGCTCACCTCCGGGACAGCGAAAGGCAGGCACTGAAGCTTTCTTT
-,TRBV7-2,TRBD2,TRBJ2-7,CASSFLGEGYEQYF,TGTGCCAGCAGCTTCTTAGGGGAGGGGTACGAGCAGTACTTC
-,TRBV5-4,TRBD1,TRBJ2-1,CASSLPLGTGGIVYNEQFF,TGTGCCAGCAGCTTGCCCCTCGGGACAGGGGGCATCGTCTACAATGAGCAGTTCTTC
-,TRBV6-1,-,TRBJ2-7,CASSELQASSYEQYF,TGTGCCAGCAGTGAATTACAGGCATCATCCTACGAGCAGTACTTC
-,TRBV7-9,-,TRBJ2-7,CASSEQGAEQYF,TGTGCCAGCAGCGAACAGGGAGCCGAGCAGTACTTC
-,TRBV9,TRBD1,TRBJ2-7,CASSVATGTGYYEQYF,TGTGCCAGCAGCGTAGCTACCGGGACAGGGTACTACGAGCAGTACTTC
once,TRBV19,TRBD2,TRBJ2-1,CASSTLAGRKRDEQFF,TGTGCCAGTAGTACATTAGCGGGTAGAAAGCGCGATGAGCAGTTCTTC
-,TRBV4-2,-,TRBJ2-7,CASSQDIRASYEQYF,TGTGCCAGCAGCCAAGATATCAGGGCCTCCTACGAGCAGTACTTC
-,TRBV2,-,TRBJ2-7,CASSEAGFSYEQYF,TGTGCCAGCAGTGAGGCAGGATTTTCCTACGAGCAGTACTTC
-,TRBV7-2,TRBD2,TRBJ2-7,CASSRTSGSYEQYF,TGTGCCAGCAGCCGGACTAGCGGGAGTTACGAGCAGTACTTC
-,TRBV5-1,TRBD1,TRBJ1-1,CASSLETGVLMNTEAFF,TGCGCCAGCAGCTTGGAGACAGGGGTGCTTATGAACACTGAAGCTTTCTTT
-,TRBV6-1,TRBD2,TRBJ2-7,CASSENTSGTYEQYF,TGTGCCAGCAGTGAAAACACTAGCGGAACCTACGAGCAGTACTTC
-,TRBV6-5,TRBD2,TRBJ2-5,CASRPEGLALETQYF,TGTGCCAGCAGACCCGAGGGACTAGCGCTCGAGACCCAGTACTTC
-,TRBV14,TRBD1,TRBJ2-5,CASSQGTGEETQYF,TGTGCCAGCAGCCAAGGGACAGGGGAAGAGACCCAGTACTTC
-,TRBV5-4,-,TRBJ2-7,CASSLESGYYEQYF,TGTGCCAGCAGCTTAGAATCAGGTTACTACGAGCAGTACTTC
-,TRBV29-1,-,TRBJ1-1,CSVVQGFVAFF,TGCAGCGTTGTCCAGGGCTTTGTAGCTTTCTTT
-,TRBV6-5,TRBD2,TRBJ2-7,CASSLAGRSYEQYF,TGTGCCAGCAGTCTAGCGGGACGTTCCTACGAGCAGTACTTC
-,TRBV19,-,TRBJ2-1,CASISSYNEQFF,TGTGCCAGTATTTCTTCCTACAATGAGCAGTTCTTC
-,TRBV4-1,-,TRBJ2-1,CASSQEPGRSSYNEQFF,TGCGCCAGCAGCCAAGAACCTGGTAGGAGCTCCTACAATGAGCAGTTCTTC
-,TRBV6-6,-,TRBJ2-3,CASKAGLTDTQYF,TGTGCCAGCAAGGCAGGGCTCACAGATACGCAGTATTTT
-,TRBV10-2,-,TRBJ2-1,CASSLSYRNEQFF,TGCGCCAGCAGTCTATCCTATCGGAATGAGCAGTTCTTC
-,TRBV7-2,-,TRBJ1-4,CASSPGQLSNEKLFF,TGTGCCAGCAGCCCGGGACAACTATCTAATGAAAAACTGTTTTTT
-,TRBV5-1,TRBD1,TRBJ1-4,CASSSSGGSEKLFF,TGCGCCAGCAGCTCTTCAGGGGGCAGTGAAAAACTGTTTTTT
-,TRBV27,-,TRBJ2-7,CASSLKQYYEQYF,TGTGCCAGCAGTTTAAAACAGTACTACGAGCAGTACTTC
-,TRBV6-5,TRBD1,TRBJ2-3,CASRRTGVADTQYF,TGTGCCAGTAGGAGGACAGGGGTGGCAGATACGCAGTATTTT